There are a few counts of the clone carrying this T cell receptor (beta chain). Its antigen is unknown. V was shortened by 4 bases and J by 1 base, with 10 bases between the two germline ends. The germline V gene has CDR1 SGHKS and CDR2 YYEKEE (reference sequence). The CDR3 has 14 residues. CD45RO/CCR7/CD25/CD127/CD95/CD27 separated CD4+ naive, central memory, regulatory and stem cell-like memory cells by sorting. The data stem from a study of beta chain features in type 1 diabetes. Study-level information: Cell yields, gender and age were comparable in patients and healthy donors. Study findings and constraints: In comparison with healthy donors, patients had naive, central memory and Treg TCRB repertoires that appeared more similar. For type 1 diabetes patients, VDJ junctions showed fewer insertions and more deletions.

The entirety of the isolated RNA underwent reverse transcription, so expressed TCRB transcripts were sequenced. Here immunoSEQ multiplex PCR was the method, and the copy in TCRdb shows in-frame clones only, minus some. The sample carries around 350,000 clones, roughly 12% recorded once. The receptor comes from a man aged 18 to 30 in good health. The sequenced material came from naive CD4+ T cells from blood. The V and J genes are TRBV5-5 and TRBJ2-3; the D is unclear. The CDR3, as DNA: TGTGCCAGCAGCATTTCTACAGGCACAGATACGCAGTATTTT. Translating it yields CASSISTGTDTQYF. The entire variable domain, with the rest obtained from reference TRBV5-5 and TRBJ2-3, is as follows: DAGVTQSPTHLIKTRGQQVTLRCSPISGHKSVSWYQQVLGQGPQFIFQYYEKEERGRGNFPDRFSARQFPNYSSELNVNALLLGDSALYLCASSISTGTDTQYFGPGTRLTVL.